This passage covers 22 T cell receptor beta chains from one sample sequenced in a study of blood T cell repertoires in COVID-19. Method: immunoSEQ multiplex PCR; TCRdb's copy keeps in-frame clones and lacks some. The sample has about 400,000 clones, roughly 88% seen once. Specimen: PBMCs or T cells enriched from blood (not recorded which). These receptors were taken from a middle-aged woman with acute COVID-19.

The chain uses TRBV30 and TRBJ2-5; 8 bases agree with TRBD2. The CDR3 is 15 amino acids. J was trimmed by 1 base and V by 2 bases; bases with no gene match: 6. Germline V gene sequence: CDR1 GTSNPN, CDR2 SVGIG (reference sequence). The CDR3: CAWSSGGGPQETQYF. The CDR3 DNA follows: TGTGCCTGGAGTTCGGGGGGGGGCCCCCAAGAGACCCAGTACTTC.

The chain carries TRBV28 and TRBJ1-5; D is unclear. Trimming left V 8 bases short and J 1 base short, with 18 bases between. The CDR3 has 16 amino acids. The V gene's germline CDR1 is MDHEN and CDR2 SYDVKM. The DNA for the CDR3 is TGTGCCAGCGAAACAAGCCCTAGAAGAAGCAATCAGCCCCAGCATTTT. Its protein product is CASETSPRRSNQPQHF. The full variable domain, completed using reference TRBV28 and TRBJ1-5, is DVKVTQSSRYLVKRTGEKVFLECVQDMDHENMFWYRQDPGLGLRLIYFSYDVKMKEKGDIPEGYSVSREKKERFSLILESASTNQTSMYLCASETSPRRSNQPQHFGDGTRLSIL.

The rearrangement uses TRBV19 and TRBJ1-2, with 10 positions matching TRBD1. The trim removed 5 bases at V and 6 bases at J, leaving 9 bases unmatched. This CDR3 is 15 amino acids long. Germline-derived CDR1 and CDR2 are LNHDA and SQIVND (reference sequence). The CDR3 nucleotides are TGTGCCAGTAGTTTCGGACAGGGGGTTCCCCATGGCTACACCTTC. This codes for CASSFGQGVPHGYTF.

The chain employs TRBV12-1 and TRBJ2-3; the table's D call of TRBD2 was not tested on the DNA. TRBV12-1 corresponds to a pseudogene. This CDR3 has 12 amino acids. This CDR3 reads CASSPPRDTQYF. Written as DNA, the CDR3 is TGTGCCAGCAGCCCCCCGAGAGATACGCAGTATTTT.

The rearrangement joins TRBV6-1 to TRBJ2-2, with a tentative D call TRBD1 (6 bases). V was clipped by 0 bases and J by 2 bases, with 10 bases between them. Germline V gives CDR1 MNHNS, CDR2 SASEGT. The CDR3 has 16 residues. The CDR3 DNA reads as TGTGCCAGCAGTGAAGCGGGACATGGTAACACCGGGGAGCTGTTTTTT. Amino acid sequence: CASSEAGHGNTGELFF.

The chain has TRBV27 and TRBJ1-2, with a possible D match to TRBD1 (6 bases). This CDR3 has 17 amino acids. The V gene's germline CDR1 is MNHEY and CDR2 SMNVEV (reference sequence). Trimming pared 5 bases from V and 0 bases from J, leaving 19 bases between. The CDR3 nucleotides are TGTGCCAGCAGTGCAGGGATCGGGGGGGCTCCTAACTATGGCTACACCTTC. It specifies CASSAGIGGAPNYGYTF.

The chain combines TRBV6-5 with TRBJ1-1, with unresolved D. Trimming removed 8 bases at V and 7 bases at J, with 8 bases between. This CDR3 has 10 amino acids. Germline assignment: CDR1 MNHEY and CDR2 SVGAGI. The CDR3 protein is CASRGLEAFF. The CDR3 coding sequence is TGTGCCAGCCGCGGACTTGAAGCTTTCTTT.

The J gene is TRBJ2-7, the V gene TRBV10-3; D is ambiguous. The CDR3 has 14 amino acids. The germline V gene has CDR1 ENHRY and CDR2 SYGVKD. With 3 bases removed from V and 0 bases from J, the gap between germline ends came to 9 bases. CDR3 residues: CAISERSLSYEQYF. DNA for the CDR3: TGTGCCATCAGTGAAAGAAGCCTCTCCTACGAGCAGTACTTC.

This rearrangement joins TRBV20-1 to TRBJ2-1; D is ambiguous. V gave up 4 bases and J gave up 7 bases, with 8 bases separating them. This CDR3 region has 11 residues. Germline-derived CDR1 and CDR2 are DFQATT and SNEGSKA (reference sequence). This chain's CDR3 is CSAIIDNEQFF. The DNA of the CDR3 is TGCAGTGCTATCATAGATAATGAGCAGTTCTTC.

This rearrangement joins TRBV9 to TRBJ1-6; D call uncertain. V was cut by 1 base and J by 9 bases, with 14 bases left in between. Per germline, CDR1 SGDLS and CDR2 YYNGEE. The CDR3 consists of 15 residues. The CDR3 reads CASSVQEGLGSPLHF. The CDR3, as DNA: TGTGCCAGCAGCGTACAAGAGGGCTTAGGTTCACCCCTCCACTTT. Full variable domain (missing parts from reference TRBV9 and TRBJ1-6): DSGVTQTPKHLITATGQRVTLRCSPRSGDLSVYWYQQSLDQGLQFLIQYYNGEERAKGNILERFSAQQFPDLHSELNLSSLELGDSALYFCASSVQEGLGSPLHFGNGTRLTVT.

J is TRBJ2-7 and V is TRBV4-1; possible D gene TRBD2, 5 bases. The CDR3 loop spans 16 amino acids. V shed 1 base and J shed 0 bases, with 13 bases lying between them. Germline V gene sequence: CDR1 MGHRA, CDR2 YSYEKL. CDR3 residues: CASSQVAIITSYEQYF. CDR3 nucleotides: TGCGCCAGCAGCCAAGTAGCGATCATAACCTCCTACGAGCAGTACTTC.

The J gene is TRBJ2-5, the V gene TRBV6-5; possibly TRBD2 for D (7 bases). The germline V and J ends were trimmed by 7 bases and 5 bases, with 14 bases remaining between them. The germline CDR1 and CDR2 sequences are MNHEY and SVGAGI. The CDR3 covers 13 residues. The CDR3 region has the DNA TGTGCCAGCATGCGGGGGCCGGAGGAGACCCAGTACTTC. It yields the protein CASMRGPEETQYF.

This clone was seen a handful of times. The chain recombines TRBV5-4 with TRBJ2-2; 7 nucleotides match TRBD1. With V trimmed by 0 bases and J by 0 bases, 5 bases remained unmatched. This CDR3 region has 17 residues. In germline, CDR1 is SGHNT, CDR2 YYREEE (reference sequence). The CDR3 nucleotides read TGTGCCAGCAGCTTGGGTTACAGGGGTCCGAACACCGGGGAGCTGTTTTTT. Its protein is CASSLGYRGPNTGELFF.

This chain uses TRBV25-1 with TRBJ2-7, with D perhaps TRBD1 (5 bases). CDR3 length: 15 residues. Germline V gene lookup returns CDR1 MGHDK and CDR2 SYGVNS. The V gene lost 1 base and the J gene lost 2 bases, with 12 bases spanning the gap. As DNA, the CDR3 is TGTGCCAGCAGTGAATCACCAGGGTGGGCCTACGAGCAGTACTTC. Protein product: CASSESPGWAYEQYF.

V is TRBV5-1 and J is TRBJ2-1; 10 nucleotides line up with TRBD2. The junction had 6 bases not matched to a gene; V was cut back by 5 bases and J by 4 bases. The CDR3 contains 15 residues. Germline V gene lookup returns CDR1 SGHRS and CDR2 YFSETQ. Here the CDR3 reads CASSSGGREYNEQFF. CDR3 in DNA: TGCGCCAGCAGTAGCGGGGGGCGAGAATACAATGAGCAGTTCTTC.

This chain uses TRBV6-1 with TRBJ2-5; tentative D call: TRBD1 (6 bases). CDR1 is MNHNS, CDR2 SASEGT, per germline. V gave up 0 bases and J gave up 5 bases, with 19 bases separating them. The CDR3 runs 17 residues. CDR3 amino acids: CASSEARAGAGWETQYF. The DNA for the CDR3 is TGTGCCAGCAGTGAAGCTAGAGCAGGGGCAGGTTGGGAGACCCAGTACTTC.

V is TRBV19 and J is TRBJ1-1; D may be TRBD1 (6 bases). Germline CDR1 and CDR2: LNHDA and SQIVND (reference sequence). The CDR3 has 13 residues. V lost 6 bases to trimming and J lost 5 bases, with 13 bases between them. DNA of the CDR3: TGTGCCAGTAGAAAGAACAGGGATACTGAAGCTTTCTTT. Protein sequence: CASRKNRDTEAFF.

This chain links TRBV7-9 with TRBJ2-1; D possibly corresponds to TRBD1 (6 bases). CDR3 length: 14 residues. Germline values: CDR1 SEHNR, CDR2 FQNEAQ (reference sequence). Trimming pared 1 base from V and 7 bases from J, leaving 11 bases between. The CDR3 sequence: CASSLGQVINEQFF. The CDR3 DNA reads TGTGCCAGCAGCTTAGGACAGGTGATTAATGAGCAGTTCTTC.

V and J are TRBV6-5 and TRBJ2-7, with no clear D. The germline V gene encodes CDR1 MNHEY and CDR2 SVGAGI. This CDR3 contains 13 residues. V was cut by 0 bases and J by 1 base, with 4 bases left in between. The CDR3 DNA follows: TGTGCCAGCAGTTACTCCGTGTCCTACGAGCAGTACTTC. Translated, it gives CASSYSVSYEQYF.

The CDR3 coding sequence is TGTGCCTGGAGTTCAACAGGGGGAGGAAAAACTGAAGCTTTCTTT. Protein sequence: CAWSSTGGGKTEAFF. The chain joins TRBV30 to TRBJ1-1; TRBD1 matches 8 bases. This CDR3 comprises 15 residues. Germline CDR1 and CDR2: GTSNPN and SVGIG (reference sequence). Trimming at V came to 2 bases and at J to 5 bases, leaving 10 bases not matched to a gene. Variable domain in full (rest from reference TRBV30 and TRBJ1-1): SQTIHQWPATLVQPVGSPLSLECTVEGTSNPNLYWYRQAAGRGLQLLFYSVGIGQISSEVPQNLSASRPQDRQFILSSKKLLLSDSGFYLCAWSSTGGGKTEAFFGQGTRLTVV.

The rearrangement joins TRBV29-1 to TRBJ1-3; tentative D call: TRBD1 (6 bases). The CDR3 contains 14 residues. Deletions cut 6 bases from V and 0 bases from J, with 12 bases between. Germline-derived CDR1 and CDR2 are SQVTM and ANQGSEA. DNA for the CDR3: TGCAGCGTAGCGGACAGCTACTCTGGAAACACCATATATTTT. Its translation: CSVADSYSGNTIYF.

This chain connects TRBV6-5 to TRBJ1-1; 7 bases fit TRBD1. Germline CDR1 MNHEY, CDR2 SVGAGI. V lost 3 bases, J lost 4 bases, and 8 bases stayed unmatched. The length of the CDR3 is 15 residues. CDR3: CASSYDRELTTEAFF. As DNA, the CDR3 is TGTGCCAGCAGTTATGACAGGGAATTGACCACTGAAGCTTTCTTT.